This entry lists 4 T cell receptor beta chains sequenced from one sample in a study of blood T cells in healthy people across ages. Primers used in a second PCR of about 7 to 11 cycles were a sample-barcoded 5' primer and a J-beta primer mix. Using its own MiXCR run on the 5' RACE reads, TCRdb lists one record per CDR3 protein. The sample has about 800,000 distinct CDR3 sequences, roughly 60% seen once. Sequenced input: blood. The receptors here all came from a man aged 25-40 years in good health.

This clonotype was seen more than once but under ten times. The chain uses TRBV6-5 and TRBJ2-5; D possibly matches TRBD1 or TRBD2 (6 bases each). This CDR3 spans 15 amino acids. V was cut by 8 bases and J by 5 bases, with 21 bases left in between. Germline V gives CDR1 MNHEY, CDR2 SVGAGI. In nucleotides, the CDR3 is TGTGCCAGCCATCTATCCCCGGGGGCTAGGGAGACCCAGTACTTC. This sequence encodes CASHLSPGARETQYF.

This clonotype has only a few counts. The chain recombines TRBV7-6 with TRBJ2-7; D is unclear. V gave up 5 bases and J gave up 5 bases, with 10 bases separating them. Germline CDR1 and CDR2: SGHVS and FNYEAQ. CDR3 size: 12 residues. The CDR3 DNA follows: TGTGCCAGCAGCAAGAACTGGGACGAGCAGTACTTC. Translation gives CASSKNWDEQYF.

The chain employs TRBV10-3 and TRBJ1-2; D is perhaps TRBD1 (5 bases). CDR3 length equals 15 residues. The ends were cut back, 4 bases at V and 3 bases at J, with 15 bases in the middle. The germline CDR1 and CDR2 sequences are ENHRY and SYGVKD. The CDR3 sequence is CAISGGVARDYGYTF. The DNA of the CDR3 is TGTGCCATCAGTGGGGGGGTTGCCCGGGACTATGGCTACACCTTC.

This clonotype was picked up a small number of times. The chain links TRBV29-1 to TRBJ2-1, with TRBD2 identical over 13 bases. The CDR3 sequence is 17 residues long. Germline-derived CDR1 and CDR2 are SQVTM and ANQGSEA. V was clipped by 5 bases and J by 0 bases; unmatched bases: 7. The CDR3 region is CSVLGLAGPGSYNEQFF. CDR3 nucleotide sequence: TGCAGCGTTTTGGGACTAGCGGGACCCGGCTCCTACAATGAGCAGTTCTTC.